Listed here are 4 T cell receptor beta chains from one sample, sequenced in a study of blood T cells in healthy people across ages. A second PCR, run for roughly 6 to 11 cycles, used a sample-barcoded 5' primer plus a J-beta primer mix. Each CDR3 protein is one row after TCRdb ran MiXCR on the 5' RACE reads. The sample holds 550,000 to 800,000 distinct CDR3 sequences, roughly 21% seen once. Sequencing input: blood. Every receptor here comes from a man between 65 and 80 years old in good health.

In its sample, this clonotype was seen a few times. The V call is TRBV7-9, the J call TRBJ2-5, with 10 nucleotides matching TRBD1. The better agreement between TRBJ2-7 and the DNA end casts doubt on the J call. The CDR3 length is 15 residues. Germline V gene lookup returns CDR1 SEHNR and CDR2 FQNEAQ (reference sequence). Here the CDR3 reads CASSLMGQGLYEQYF. As DNA, the CDR3 is TGTGCCAGCAGCTTGATGGGACAGGGGCTCTACGAGCAGTACTTC.

V gene TRBV11-1 combines with J gene TRBJ2-3; tentatively, D is TRBD1 (6 bases). Trimming stripped 1 base from V and 6 bases from J, with 14 bases between. CDR3 size: 15 residues. Germline assignment: CDR1 SGHAT and CDR2 FQDESV (reference sequence). CDR3: CASSLVMGAWDTQYF. The CDR3 coding sequence is TGTGCCAGCAGCTTAGTCATGGGGGCTTGGGATACGCAGTATTTT. Based on the CDR3 plus reference TRBV11-1 and TRBJ2-3, the full variable domain is EAEVAQSPRYKITEKSQAVAFWCDPISGHATLYWYRQILGQGPELLVQFQDESVVDDSQLPKDRFSAERLKGVDSTLKIQPAELGDSAMYLCASSLVMGAWDTQYFGPGTRLTVL.

This clonotype occurred many times. The J gene is TRBJ2-4, the V gene TRBV21-1; TRBD1, as called in the table, went unchecked against the DNA. TRBV21-1 is a recognized pseudogene. The CDR3 loop spans 14 amino acids. The CDR3 DNA sequence: TGTGCCAGCAGCAACGAGAAGGGGCAGAACATTCAGTACTTC. Amino acid sequence: CASSNEKGQNIQYF.

The gene calls are TRBV7-8 and TRBJ2-7; D uncertain. Germline lookup yields CDR1 SGHVS and CDR2 FQNEAQ. Trimming left V 5 bases short and J 0 bases short, with 17 bases between. The CDR3 sequence is 16 residues long. CDR3 residues: CASSPQMVNASYEQYF. CDR3 bases: TGTGCCAGCAGCCCACAGATGGTTAACGCCTCCTACGAGCAGTACTTC.